A selection of T cell receptor beta chains follows, all from one sample in a study of blood T cell repertoires in COVID-19. Produced via immunoSEQ multiplex PCR; TCRdb's table is partial and in-frame only. The sample has about 200,000 clones, about 78% seen once. Sample: peripheral blood. These receptors were taken from a woman aged 65 to 85 with acute or convalescent COVID-19. The CDR3 runs from the conserved cysteine through the conserved F or W. Fields, in order: D gene, clone size, V gene, J gene, CDR3 protein, CDR3 DNA. The D gene is left open where the match is weak. The size field is filled for only some rows; it gives once, few, many or a size class.

NA,NA,TRBV28,TRBJ1-1,CASILGRDTEAFF,TGTGCCAGCATCTTGGGGAGGGACACTGAAGCTTTCTTT
NA,NA,TRBV24-1,TRBJ1-2,CATSDSRDIAGYTF,TGTGCCACCAGTGATTCTAGGGACATCGCTGGCTACACCTTC
TRBD2,NA,TRBV4-1,TRBJ2-7,CASSRTSGSYEQYF,TGCGCCAGCAGCCGGACTAGCGGGTCCTACGAGCAGTACTTC
TRBD1,NA,TRBV10-3,TRBJ1-1,CAISELGQGGEAFF,TGTGCCATCAGTGAGTTGGGACAGGGGGGTGAAGCTTTCTTT
NA,NA,TRBV9,TRBJ2-2,CASSPRTGTNTGELFF,TGTGCCAGCAGCCCGCGCACGGGGACGAACACCGGGGAGCTGTTTTTT
TRBD2,NA,TRBV7-3,TRBJ2-7,CASSTQSGSGSYEQYF,TGTGCCAGCAGCACCCAGAGCGGGAGTGGGTCCTACGAGCAGTACTTC
TRBD1,NA,TRBV5-1,TRBJ1-1,CASSLQGDTEAFF,TGCGCCAGCAGCTTGCAGGGGGACACTGAAGCTTTCTTT
TRBD2,NA,TRBV5-4,TRBJ2-1,CASSLGGASGYNEQFF,TGTGCCAGCAGCTTGGGGGGGGCTAGCGGGTACAATGAGCAGTTCTTC
NA,once,TRBV1,TRBJ2-1,CTSSQGGRGGRCYEQFF,TGCACCAGCAGCCAAGGAGGAAGGGGCGGGAGGTGTTATGAGCAGTTCTTC
TRBD1,NA,TRBV6-1,TRBJ2-7,CAASPGGREQYF,TGTGCCGCCAGTCCAGGGGGCCGGGAGCAGTACTTC
TRBD2,NA,TRBV7-9,TRBJ2-1,CASSLVLGLVSNEQFF,TGTGCCAGCAGCTTAGTCCTGGGACTAGTATCAAATGAGCAGTTCTTC
TRBD1,NA,TRBV10-1,TRBJ2-7,CASSESTGGEQYF,TGCGCCAGCAGTGAGTCGACAGGGGGCGAGCAGTACTTC
TRBD2,NA,TRBV6-5,TRBJ2-7,CAKPLRTSDSYEQYF,TGTGCCAAACCTCTTAGGACTAGCGACTCCTACGAGCAGTACTTC
TRBD1,NA,TRBV24-1,TRBJ2-5,CATSDLGQGGETQYF,TGTGCCACCAGTGATTTGGGACAGGGAGGAGAGACCCAGTACTTC
NA,NA,TRBV25-1,TRBJ2-7,CASSSRGTYEQYF,TGTGCCAGCAGCTCTAGGGGCACCTACGAGCAGTACTTC
TRBD2,NA,TRBV4-1,TRBJ2-1,CASSQLTGTSGTYEQFF,TGCGCCAGCAGCCAACTGACCGGGACTAGCGGGACATATGAGCAGTTCTTC
TRBD1,NA,TRBV5-4,TRBJ2-2,CASSPGQGRGGELFF,TGTGCCAGCAGCCCAGGACAGGGGCGCGGCGGGGAGCTGTTTTTT
NA,NA,TRBV20-1,TRBJ1-1,CSARYSSEAFF,TGCAGTGCTAGATACAGTTCCGAAGCTTTCTTT
TRBD2,NA,TRBV7-9,TRBJ2-3,CASGRAVDTQYF,TGTGCCAGCGGGAGGGCCGTCGATACGCAGTATTTT
TRBD2,NA,TRBV27,TRBJ2-5,CASAPRASGRPPGGTQYF,TGTGCCAGCGCCCCACGGGCTAGCGGGAGGCCGCCGGGGGGGACCCAGTACTTC
NA,NA,TRBV5-1,TRBJ2-7,CASSFSGNEQYF,TGCGCCAGCAGCTTTTCGGGAAACGAGCAGTACTTC
TRBD1,few,TRBV28,TRBJ2-5,CASSSTDRVETQYF,TGTGCCAGCAGTTCTACGGACAGGGTTGAGACCCAGTACTTC
NA,NA,TRBV28,TRBJ1-1,CASSFPTGRVDTEAFF,TGTGCCAGCAGTTTCCCTACAGGGAGGGTCGATACTGAAGCTTTCTTT
TRBD1,once,TRBV5-1,TRBJ1-2,CASSPGTGSNYGYTF,TGCGCCAGCAGCCCAGGGACAGGGTCTAACTATGGCTACACCTTC
TRBD2,NA,TRBV30,TRBJ2-1,CASETSGMYNEQFF,TGTGCCTCGGAGACTAGCGGGATGTACAATGAGCAGTTCTTC
NA,NA,TRBV27,TRBJ1-5,CASSRYINQPQHF,TGTGCCAGCTCTAGGTATATCAATCAGCCCCAGCATTTT
TRBD1,once,TRBV6-5,TRBJ2-7,CASRFDRGSGEQYF,TGTGCCAGCAGATTCGACAGGGGTTCCGGCGAGCAGTACTTC
TRBD1,NA,TRBV19,TRBJ1-5,CASSIGQGANQPQHF,TGTGCCAGTAGTATTGGGCAGGGGGCGAATCAGCCCCAGCATTTT
NA,few,TRBV19,TRBJ1-2,CASSMQGNYGYTF,TGTGCCAGTAGTATGCAGGGGAACTATGGCTACACCTTC
TRBD2,NA,TRBV7-2,TRBJ2-7,CASSLAGGYEQYF,TGTGCCAGCAGTCTAGCGGGAGGCTACGAGCAGTACTTC
TRBD1,once,TRBV18,TRBJ1-3,CASSPQRTGLSGNTIYF,TGTGCCAGCTCACCTCAACGGACAGGTCTCTCTGGAAACACCATATATTTT
NA,once,TRBV7-9,TRBJ1-1,CASSLWPRDMNTEAFF,TGTGCCAGCAGCTTATGGCCTAGGGACATGAACACTGAAGCTTTCTTT
TRBD1,NA,TRBV2,TRBJ1-6,CASSGQDNSPLHF,TGTGCCAGCAGCGGACAGGATAATTCACCCCTCCACTTT
TRBD1,NA,TRBV5-1,TRBJ2-7,CASSLRQGGYEQYF,TGCGCCAGCAGCTTGAGACAGGGGGGGTACGAGCAGTACTTC
NA,few,TRBV11-3,TRBJ2-1,CASSLTGSYNEQFF,TGTGCCAGCAGCTTGACAGGCTCCTACAATGAGCAGTTCTTC
NA,NA,TRBV19,TRBJ1-1,CASSKGELNTEAFF,TGTGCCAGTAGTAAGGGGGAATTGAACACTGAAGCTTTCTTT
NA,NA,TRBV3-1/TRBV3-2,TRBJ2-5,CASSLWAREETQYF,TGTGCCAGCAGCTTATGGGCCAGGGAAGAGACCCAGTACTTC
NA,NA,TRBV2,TRBJ1-4,CASSQGEKLFF,TGTGCCAGCAGTCAGGGTGAAAAACTGTTTTTT
TRBD1,NA,TRBV18,TRBJ2-2,CASSPNLGQGSTGELFF,TGTGCCAGCTCACCAAATCTCGGACAGGGGTCGACCGGGGAGCTGTTTTTT
NA,NA,TRBV24-1,TRBJ2-5,CATSEGGTTVQETQYF,TGTGCCACCAGTGAGGGGGGGACAACCGTCCAAGAGACCCAGTACTTC
TRBD1,NA,TRBV12-5,TRBJ2-7,CASGRTGSYEQYF,TGTGCTAGTGGGAGGACAGGCTCCTACGAGCAGTACTTC
NA,NA,TRBV30,TRBJ2-1,CAWKQGYSNEQFF,TGTGCCTGGAAACAGGGTTACAGCAATGAGCAGTTCTTC
TRBD2,NA,TRBV19,TRBJ2-1,CASSSSGGSRHEQFF,TGTGCCAGTAGTTCCAGCGGGGGTTCCAGGCATGAGCAGTTCTTC
NA,NA,TRBV12-1,TRBJ1-4,CASSPGVGVTNEKLFF,TGTGCCAGCAGCCCGGGGGTGGGGGTCACTAATGAAAAACTGTTTTTT
NA,NA,TRBV7-3,TRBJ2-5,CASSLTGSQETQYF,TGTGCCAGCAGCTTAACGGGCAGCCAAGAGACCCAGTACTTC
NA,once,TRBV7-9,TRBJ1-3,CASSYLGSSGNTIYF,TGTGCCAGCAGCTACCTCGGGTCCTCTGGAAACACCATATATTTT
TRBD1,NA,TRBV19,TRBJ1-3,CASRVQGGTSGNTIYF,TGTGCCAGTAGGGTACAGGGGGGTACTTCTGGAAACACCATATATTTT
TRBD1,NA,TRBV5-1,TRBJ1-2,CASSPGQGREGYTF,TGCGCCAGCAGCCCGGGACAGGGTCGTGAAGGCTACACCTTC
NA,NA,TRBV28,TRBJ1-5,CASIPTGGKHQPQHF,TGTGCCAGCATCCCTACCGGGGGTAAGCATCAGCCCCAGCATTTT
NA,NA,TRBV27,TRBJ1-2,CASSLREPGGYTF,TGTGCCAGCAGTTTGAGGGAGCCCGGTGGCTACACCTTC
TRBD1,NA,TRBV7-8,TRBJ1-2,CASSLNVEGQGAGYTF,TGTGCCAGCAGCTTAAACGTTGAGGGACAGGGCGCTGGCTACACCTTC
TRBD1,NA,TRBV5-4,TRBJ1-3,CASSPGGRDTIYF,TGTGCCAGCAGCCCAGGGGGCAGGGACACCATATATTTT
NA,NA,TRBV10-3,TRBJ2-1,CAIRGGESEQFF,TGTGCCATCAGGGGCGGGGAGTCTGAGCAGTTCTTC
TRBD1,NA,TRBV9,TRBJ1-3,CASSLQDRGLSSGNTIYF,TGTGCCAGCAGCCTACAGGACAGGGGGCTGAGCTCTGGAAACACCATATATTTT
NA,NA,TRBV29-1,TRBJ1-1,CSVVRGLNTEAFF,TGCAGCGTTGTGCGGGGGCTGAACACTGAAGCTTTCTTT